Listed below are T cell receptor beta chains from one sample, sequenced in a study of PD-1 blockade in mismatch repair-deficient tumors. Clones were sequenced by immunoSEQ multiplex PCR, and TCRdb holds only the in-frame ones, with some missing. The sample consists of about 34,000 clones, 75% to 90% of them appearing once. The specimen comprised PBMCs, sampled around 6 weeks after starting pembrolizumab. The receptors originated from an adult with mismatch repair-deficient cancer. Both conserved end residues are part of each CDR3. A D gene is named only where the DNA matches it firmly. Size is stated for part of the rows, as once, few or many counts, or as a class when the clone is expanded.

J,V,D,size,DNA,CDR3
TRBJ1-6,TRBV18,NA,few,TGTGCCAGCTCGGGGCAGGCTGAATCACCCCTCCACTTT,CASSGQAESPLHF
TRBJ2-1,TRBV27,NA,NA,TGTGCCAGCAGTTTCAGTAAATACAATGAGCAGTTCTTC,CASSFSKYNEQFF
TRBJ2-3,TRBV18,TRBD2,NA,TGTGCCAGCTCACCATCTGAGACTAGCGGAATAACAGATACGCAGTATTTT,CASSPSETSGITDTQYF
TRBJ2-3,TRBV11-3,TRBD2,NA,TGTGCCAGCAGCGGGGGGGTAGCGGAAAGCACAGATACGCAGTATTTT,CASSGGVAESTDTQYF
TRBJ2-7,TRBV7-3,TRBD2,NA,TGTGCCAGCAGCTCGGGACTAGCCTACGAGCAGTACTTC,CASSSGLAYEQYF
TRBJ2-7,TRBV25-1,TRBD2,NA,TGTGCCAGCAGTGATATGGCTAGCGGGATCTACGAGCAGTACTTC,CASSDMASGIYEQYF
TRBJ2-7,TRBV28,TRBD1,NA,TGTGCCACTGCCACAGGGGGCTCCTACGAGCAGTACTTC,CATATGGSYEQYF
TRBJ2-3,TRBV5-1,NA,NA,TGCGCCAGCAGCTTGACAGACCCCAGCACAGATACGCAGTATTTT,CASSLTDPSTDTQYF
TRBJ2-1,TRBV29-1,TRBD2,NA,TGCAGCGTTGAAGTTCTCCTTAGCGGGAGGGCCGATGAGCAGTTCTTC,CSVEVLLSGRADEQFF
TRBJ1-2,TRBV28,NA,once,TGTGCCACCTCGAACAGCCTCTATGGCTACACCTTC,CATSNSLYGYTF
TRBJ2-7,TRBV19,TRBD2,NA,TGTGCCAGTAGCGAAGCGGGGGCCTACGAGCAGTACTTC,CASSEAGAYEQYF
TRBJ2-3,TRBV18,NA,NA,TGTGCCAGCTCACCACCGCAGTCTAGCACAGATACGCAGTATTTT,CASSPPQSSTDTQYF
TRBJ2-5,TRBV7-7,TRBD2,once,TGTGCTAGCAGCTTGGGGGGGTCCCAAGAGACCCAGTACTTC,CASSLGGSQETQYF
TRBJ2-7,TRBV10-3,TRBD2,NA,TGTGCCATTAAGACTAGCGGGATCTCAACTTACGAGCAGTACTTC,CAIKTSGISTYEQYF
TRBJ2-1,TRBV12-5,TRBD2,NA,TGTGCTAGTGGTGGCCTAATTACTAGCGGGAGCGATGAGCAGTTCTTC,CASGGLITSGSDEQFF
TRBJ2-1,TRBV28,TRBD2,once,TGTGCCAGCAGTTTCGCAAGACTAGCGGGATCCTCCTACAATGAGCAGTTCTTC,CASSFARLAGSSYNEQFF
TRBJ2-1,TRBV4-2,TRBD1,NA,TGTGCCAGCAGCCAAGATTGGACAGGTGATCTTTACAATGAGCAGTTCTTC,CASSQDWTGDLYNEQFF
TRBJ1-1,TRBV5-6,TRBD1,NA,TGTGCCAGCAGCCCCGACAGGGGGCGAGGGAACACTGAAGCTTTCTTT,CASSPDRGRGNTEAFF
TRBJ2-5,TRBV18,TRBD2,NA,TGTGCCAGCTCACCACCCCGGGGGGTAGAGACCCAGTACTTC,CASSPPRGVETQYF
TRBJ2-1,TRBV5-1,TRBD2,once,TGCGCCAGCAGTAACGGACCAGGACTAGCGACGACCTACAATGAGCAGTTCTTC,CASSNGPGLATTYNEQFF
TRBJ2-3,TRBV7-3,NA,NA,TGTGCCAGCAGTTCAGGGGTCGCAGATACGCAGTATTTT,CASSSGVADTQYF
TRBJ1-2,TRBV27,TRBD1,NA,TGTGCCAGCAGTGCCTTGGGGACAGATAACTATGGCTACACCTTC,CASSALGTDNYGYTF
TRBJ2-1,TRBV11-2,TRBD2,NA,TGTGCCAGCAGCTTAGAATCCGGGACTAGCGGGTGGGGGTCCTACAATGAGCAGTTCTTC,CASSLESGTSGWGSYNEQFF
TRBJ1-4,TRBV28,TRBD1,NA,TGTGCCAGCAGTTCCCCCTCGTCCGGGACAGGGAATGAAAAACTGTTTTTT,CASSSPSSGTGNEKLFF
TRBJ2-7,TRBV14,TRBD2,NA,TGTGCCAGCAGCCATCTGACTAGCGGGAGGGTGGGGGAGCAGTACTTC,CASSHLTSGRVGEQYF
TRBJ2-2,TRBV9,NA,NA,TGTGCCAGCAGCTCTAGCGCCGGGGAGCTGTTTTTT,CASSSSAGELFF
TRBJ1-1,TRBV6-4,NA,medium-sized,TGTGCCAGCAGTGACTCTCCCCTCACTGAAGCTTTCTTT,CASSDSPLTEAFF
TRBJ2-1,TRBV29-1,TRBD2,NA,TGCAGCGTGGGGGGACTAGCGGGGATCTACAATGAGCAGTTCTTC,CSVGGLAGIYNEQFF
TRBJ2-1,TRBV10-3,TRBD2,NA,TGTGCCATCAGTGAGTCCGGGAGGGCCTCCTACAATGAGCAGTTCTTC,CAISESGRASYNEQFF
TRBJ1-5,TRBV10-3,NA,NA,TGTGCCATCAGTGTCAGAAGCAATCAGCCCCAGCATTTT,CAISVRSNQPQHF
TRBJ1-2,TRBV5-4,NA,NA,TGTGCCAGGGGGGGGCCAAACTATGGCTACACCTTC,CARGGPNYGYTF
TRBJ2-1,TRBV2,TRBD2,NA,TGTGCCAGCAGTGGCAGTGGACTAGCGGGAAAAGGCGGCTCCTACAATGAGCAGTTCTTC,CASSGSGLAGKGGSYNEQFF
TRBJ1-2,TRBV28,NA,NA,TGTGCCAGCACCCCTGCGGGGGGCGTCAACTATGGCTACACCTTC,CASTPAGGVNYGYTF
TRBJ2-3,TRBV30,TRBD2,once,TGTGCCTGGAGTGTAGCTAGCGGTAGCACAGATACGCAGTATTTT,CAWSVASGSTDTQYF
TRBJ1-2,TRBV19,NA,NA,TGTGCCAGTAGTATCCTTTTCGTAGGGGCACTGAGATATGGCTACACCTTC,CASSILFVGALRYGYTF